A selection of T cell receptor beta chains follows, all from one sample in a study of cytomegalovirus exposure and HLA in healthy donors. Method: immunoSEQ multiplex PCR; TCRdb's copy keeps in-frame clones and lacks some. Among about 120,000 clones listed, over 60% were seen once. Sequenced sample: PBMCs. The receptors were gathered from a female donor in good health and CMV-seronegative. Each CDR3 is given with its conserved first and last residue. The D gene is left open where the match is weak. Rows give clone size only sometimes, using once, few, many, or a class for an expanded clone.

CDR3 DNA: TGTGCCAGCGGGACAGGGGCCCCCTACAATGAGCAGTTCTTC
CDR3 protein: CASGTGAPYNEQFF
J gene: TRBJ2-1
D gene: TRBD1
clone size: -
V gene: TRBV6-5

CDR3 DNA: TGTGCCAGCAGCTTAGATTCTGGGGCTACTGGAAACACCATATATTTT
CDR3 protein: CASSLDSGATGNTIYF
J gene: TRBJ1-3
D gene: -
clone size: -
V gene: TRBV11-2

CDR3 DNA: TGTGCCAGCAGCTCCCCAGATGGCTACACCTTC
CDR3 protein: CASSSPDGYTF
J gene: TRBJ1-2
D gene: -
clone size: -
V gene: TRBV4-2

CDR3 DNA: TGTGCCAGCTCGCGACAGGGAAAAACTGAAGCTTTCTTT
CDR3 protein: CASSRQGKTEAFF
J gene: TRBJ1-1
D gene: TRBD1
clone size: few
V gene: TRBV18

CDR3 DNA: TGCAGCGGGGGAGAGACAGGCTCGAACACCGGGGAGCTGTTTTTT
CDR3 protein: CSGGETGSNTGELFF
J gene: TRBJ2-2
D gene: -
clone size: -
V gene: TRBV29-1

CDR3 DNA: TGTGCCAGCTCACCGGGCTGGGGGCGGCTCTCCTACGAGCAGTACTTC
CDR3 protein: CASSPGWGRLSYEQYF
J gene: TRBJ2-7
D gene: -
clone size: once
V gene: TRBV18

CDR3 DNA: TGTGCCTGGAAGGAACAGATGAACACTGAAGCTTTCTTT
CDR3 protein: CAWKEQMNTEAFF
J gene: TRBJ1-1
D gene: -
clone size: -
V gene: TRBV30

CDR3 DNA: TGTGCCAGCAGCGTAGGGACACTTGTTCCTACCAACGAGCAGTACTTC
CDR3 protein: CASSVGTLVPTNEQYF
J gene: TRBJ2-7
D gene: -
clone size: -
V gene: TRBV9

CDR3 DNA: TGCGCCAGCAGGGTACACGAAGAGACCCAGTACTTC
CDR3 protein: CASRVHEETQYF
J gene: TRBJ2-5
D gene: -
clone size: once
V gene: TRBV5-1

CDR3 DNA: TGTGCCTGTCAGGGGGCGCCGTCCACTGAAGCTTTCTTT
CDR3 protein: CACQGAPSTEAFF
J gene: TRBJ1-1
D gene: TRBD1
clone size: -
V gene: TRBV30

CDR3 DNA: TGTGCCAGCAGCCCCGCGGGGGGCGCTTTATATTTT
CDR3 protein: CASSPAGGALYF
J gene: TRBJ2-3
D gene: TRBD2
clone size: -
V gene: TRBV7-6

CDR3 DNA: TGCGCCAGCAGCCAACCCGGAACTAGCGCCACCGGGGAGCTGTTTTTT
CDR3 protein: CASSQPGTSATGELFF
J gene: TRBJ2-2
D gene: TRBD2
clone size: -
V gene: TRBV4-1

CDR3 DNA: TGTGCCAGCAGCCCTCCCGGGACTTCCGACTCTGGAAACACCATATATTTT
CDR3 protein: CASSPPGTSDSGNTIYF
J gene: TRBJ1-3
D gene: -
clone size: -
V gene: TRBV11-2

CDR3 DNA: TGTGCCAGCAGCTTGGGTAGCACCTACGAGCAGTACTTC
CDR3 protein: CASSLGSTYEQYF
J gene: TRBJ2-7
D gene: -
clone size: -
V gene: TRBV5-6

CDR3 DNA: TGTGCCAGTAGCCACGGGACGTGGGGACAGCACAATCAGCCCCAGCATTTT
CDR3 protein: CASSHGTWGQHNQPQHF
J gene: TRBJ1-5
D gene: TRBD1
clone size: -
V gene: TRBV19

CDR3 DNA: TGTGCCTGGAGCCCTGGACAGGGTACCTATGGCTACACCTTC
CDR3 protein: CAWSPGQGTYGYTF
J gene: TRBJ1-2
D gene: TRBD1
clone size: -
V gene: TRBV30

CDR3 DNA: TGTGCCTGGGCTCAGGATGGCTACACCTTC
CDR3 protein: CAWAQDGYTF
J gene: TRBJ1-2
D gene: -
clone size: -
V gene: TRBV30

CDR3 DNA: TGTGCCTGGAGTAGGGACAGGCCCTACGAGCAGTACTTC
CDR3 protein: CAWSRDRPYEQYF
J gene: TRBJ2-7
D gene: TRBD1
clone size: -
V gene: TRBV30

CDR3 DNA: TGTGCCAGCAGGACATCAGCTTGGGGCGTGGGCAGGGAGGGACTGTTTTTT
CDR3 protein: CASRTSAWGVGREGLFF
J gene: TRBJ1-4
D gene: -
clone size: -
V gene: TRBV5-8

CDR3 DNA: TGTGCCAGCAGTCACCTAACCCGTGGGGGGGCGATGACAGATACGCAGTATTTT
CDR3 protein: CASSHLTRGGAMTDTQYF
J gene: TRBJ2-3
D gene: -
clone size: -
V gene: TRBV7-3

CDR3 DNA: TGTGCCTGGAGTGTTCTAGCGGGGGGGCCCAATGAGCAGTTCTTC
CDR3 protein: CAWSVLAGGPNEQFF
J gene: TRBJ2-1
D gene: TRBD2
clone size: -
V gene: TRBV30

CDR3 DNA: TGTGCCAGCAGCTTTCAGGGGTTGGCCGAGCAGTACTTC
CDR3 protein: CASSFQGLAEQYF
J gene: TRBJ2-7
D gene: -
clone size: -
V gene: TRBV11-2

CDR3 DNA: TGTGCCAGCAGCCCAGGGACAACGATTACCTACGAGCAGTACTTC
CDR3 protein: CASSPGTTITYEQYF
J gene: TRBJ2-7
D gene: -
clone size: -
V gene: TRBV7-6

CDR3 DNA: TGTGCCATCAGTGAGATGAGCACTGAAGCTTTCTTT
CDR3 protein: CAISEMSTEAFF
J gene: TRBJ1-1
D gene: -
clone size: -
V gene: TRBV10-3

CDR3 DNA: TGTGCCAGCAGCTTAATAGAAGCTAGCTCTGGAAACACCATATATTTT
CDR3 protein: CASSLIEASSGNTIYF
J gene: TRBJ1-3
D gene: -
clone size: -
V gene: TRBV5-8

CDR3 DNA: TGTGCCAGTAGTATCAGGTTGGGGACAGGGCGGAACACTGAAGCTTTCTTT
CDR3 protein: CASSIRLGTGRNTEAFF
J gene: TRBJ1-1
D gene: TRBD1
clone size: -
V gene: TRBV19

CDR3 DNA: TGTGCCAGCAGCTTTGAGACAGTGAACACTGAAGCTTTCTTT
CDR3 protein: CASSFETVNTEAFF
J gene: TRBJ1-1
D gene: -
clone size: -
V gene: TRBV11-1

CDR3 DNA: TGTGCCAGCACCACGCGGGACAGTGGGACCCCCTACGAGCAGTACTTC
CDR3 protein: CASTTRDSGTPYEQYF
J gene: TRBJ2-7
D gene: -
clone size: -
V gene: TRBV7-9

CDR3 DNA: TGTGCCAGCAGCCCTACCTGGGGGGATCCCACTGAAGCTTTCTTT
CDR3 protein: CASSPTWGDPTEAFF
J gene: TRBJ1-1
D gene: -
clone size: -
V gene: TRBV7-9

CDR3 DNA: TGTGCCAGCAGATCTATGGTTGGAACAGGGAGAGACACTGAAGCTTTCTTT
CDR3 protein: CASRSMVGTGRDTEAFF
J gene: TRBJ1-1
D gene: -
clone size: -
V gene: TRBV5-4

CDR3 DNA: TGTGCCAGCAGCTGGGACGTCGGGGGGAACACCGGGGAGCTGTTTTTT
CDR3 protein: CASSWDVGGNTGELFF
J gene: TRBJ2-2
D gene: -
clone size: -
V gene: TRBV7-6

CDR3 DNA: TGTGCCAGCACCCTCCAGAGGGGCGGGACGGACGGGATAGACACTGAAGCTTTCTTT
CDR3 protein: CASTLQRGGTDGIDTEAFF
J gene: TRBJ1-1
D gene: -
clone size: -
V gene: TRBV7-9

CDR3 DNA: TGTGCCAGCAGCTCAGCGGGGGGCGGTGATACGCAGTATTTT
CDR3 protein: CASSSAGGGDTQYF
J gene: TRBJ2-3
D gene: TRBD2
clone size: -
V gene: TRBV6-1

CDR3 DNA: TGCGCCAGCAGCCGGACCGGGACCGAGACTAGAGGGGACTATGGCTACACCTTC
CDR3 protein: CASSRTGTETRGDYGYTF
J gene: TRBJ1-2
D gene: -
clone size: -
V gene: TRBV5-1

CDR3 DNA: TGTGCCAGCAGTCTTTCCAGGGGAAACGAGCAGTACTTC
CDR3 protein: CASSLSRGNEQYF
J gene: TRBJ2-7
D gene: -
clone size: -
V gene: TRBV14

CDR3 DNA: TGTGCCAGCAGCTTATGGACTAGCGGCCAAGAGACCCAGTACTTC
CDR3 protein: CASSLWTSGQETQYF
J gene: TRBJ2-5
D gene: TRBD2
clone size: -
V gene: TRBV7-9

CDR3 DNA: TGTGCCAGCAGCGCAGGGGACGCATCGGGAGGCTACACCTTC
CDR3 protein: CASSAGDASGGYTF
J gene: TRBJ1-2
D gene: -
clone size: -
V gene: TRBV9

CDR3 DNA: TGTGCCATCAGTGAGTCTGTTAACTTCAACTATGGCTACACCTTC
CDR3 protein: CAISESVNFNYGYTF
J gene: TRBJ1-2
D gene: -
clone size: -
V gene: TRBV10-3

CDR3 DNA: TGTGCCATCAGTGACCTTTGGACAGGGGGCGGACCAGATACGCAGTATTTT
CDR3 protein: CAISDLWTGGGPDTQYF
J gene: TRBJ2-3
D gene: TRBD1
clone size: -
V gene: TRBV10-3

CDR3 DNA: TGTGCCAGCAGCTTGGGACAGGGGATGCAGTTCTTC
CDR3 protein: CASSLGQGMQFF
J gene: TRBJ2-1
D gene: TRBD1
clone size: few
V gene: TRBV5-6

CDR3 DNA: TGCGCCAGCAACAGGGGAGACCCGTCAGATACGCAGTATTTT
CDR3 protein: CASNRGDPSDTQYF
J gene: TRBJ2-3
D gene: TRBD1
clone size: -
V gene: TRBV5-1